These 17 T cell receptor beta chains share one sample of origin, sequenced in a study of T cell repertoires in cytomegalovirus infection. Via MiXCR, TCRdb re-called the reads, giving one row per CDR3 protein. Altogether a few hundred thousand distinct CDR3 sequences are present, 8% to 10% being singletons, with the ten largest covering 3.5% to 4.5%. The specimen was PBMCs. These TCRs come from a human donor in good health (CMV status not recorded). Some clones in this sample may be carry-over from other donors' samples.

The rearrangement uses TRBV6-6 and TRBJ2-7, with 11 bases lining up with TRBD2. Per germline, CDR1 MNHNY and CDR2 SVGAGI (reference sequence). V dropped 4 bases and J dropped 5; count of bases not matched to a gene: 4. The CDR3 runs 14 residues. CDR3 coding DNA: TGTGCCAGCAGTTCACTAGCGGGAGCGGACGAGCAGTACTTC. Translating gives CASSSLAGADEQYF.

V is TRBV27 and J is TRBJ1-2; D remains unclear. The CDR3 loop spans 15 amino acids. The germline V gene has CDR1 MNHEY and CDR2 SMNVEV (reference sequence). Trimming stripped 6 bases from V and 8 bases from J, with 22 bases between. The CDR3, as DNA: TGTGCCAGCAGAGTCGGATTGGTGGGGAATTGGGGCTACACCTTC. It is translated as CASRVGLVGNWGYTF.

This clonotype was seen many times. The chain is built from TRBV12-3 or TRBV12-4 and TRBJ1-5; unclear D gene. Trimming pared 5 bases from V and 2 bases from J, leaving 13 bases between. CDR3 length equals 15 residues. The CDR3 is CASSPGNLGNQPQHF. The CDR3 DNA follows: TGTGCCAGCAGTCCGGGAAACCTGGGCAATCAGCCCCAGCATTTT.

The chain has TRBV19 and TRBJ1-1; the match to TRBD1 covers 7 bases. CDR1 is LNHDA, CDR2 SQIVND, per germline (reference sequence). This CDR3 region has 16 residues. V trimming: 3 bases; J trimming: 1 base; junction bases outside the gene matches: 8. The DNA of the CDR3 is TGTGCCAGTAGTATCGGTAACAGGGGCCCGAACACTGAAGCTTTCTTT. Protein product: CASSIGNRGPNTEAFF.

The J gene is TRBJ2-4, the V gene TRBV25-1; TRBD2 might be the D (6 bases). The CDR3 loop spans 15 amino acids. V gave up 7 bases and J gave up 2 bases, with 15 bases separating them. Germline values: CDR1 MGHDK, CDR2 SYGVNS. The CDR3 DNA is TGTGCCAGCAATACTAGCAAACTAACCAAAAACATTCAGTACTTC. Encoded protein: CASNTSKLTKNIQYF.

This clonotype was detected many times. Its ends do not fully match the called genes, so a read error is possible. The V and J genes are TRBV7-3 and TRBJ2-1; no clear D. The CDR3 length is 15 residues. The germline CDR1 and CDR2 sequences are SGHTA and FQGTGA. CDR3 nucleotides: TGTGCCAGCAGGTTAATTAGAGGCTCCTACAATGAGCAGTTCTTC. Its protein is CASRLIRGSYNEQFF.

This clonotype was seen at least ten times. The chain is built from TRBV7-2 and TRBJ1-1; D remains unclear. V was cut by 0 bases and J by 8 bases, with 4 bases left in between. The length of the CDR3 is 11 residues. CDR1 is SGHTA, CDR2 FQGNSA, per germline. CDR3 region: CASSLAEEAFF. The CDR3 nucleotides are TGTGCCAGCAGCTTAGCCGAAGAAGCTTTCTTT.

This clonotype was observed a handful of times. Being one base from a much bigger clone, this may be a read error. The CDR3 region is CASSLGVVVYNEQFF. CDR3 bases: TGTGCCAGCAGCTTAGGGGTAGTGGTCTACAATGAGCAGTTCTTC. V gene TRBV7-6 combines with J gene TRBJ2-1; no clear D. This CDR3 is built from 15 residues. CDR1 and CDR2 (germline): SGHVS, FNYEAQ. Trimming cost V 1 base and J 3 bases, with 10 bases left between them.

This clonotype has only a few counts. V is TRBV4-1 and J is TRBJ1-5; D gene ambiguous. The CDR3 covers 16 residues. The germline gives CDR1 MGHRA, CDR2 YSYEKL. Trimming cost V 4 bases and J 7 bases, with 20 bases left between them. The CDR3 coding sequence is TGCGCCAGCAGCCTGAGAGACCAGGTCCCAGGACAGCCCCAGCATTTT. It yields the protein CASSLRDQVPGQPQHF.

This sequence joins TRBV2 and TRBJ2-7; tentatively, D is TRBD2 (7 bases). Germline CDR1 and CDR2: SNHLY and FYNNEI. The V end was cut by 7 bases, the J end by 0 bases, with 13 bases between. This CDR3 spans 14 amino acids. This CDR3 reads CASTRGGSSYEQYF. The CDR3 nucleotides are TGTGCCAGCACCAGGGGCGGGAGCTCCTACGAGCAGTACTTC.

In its sample, this clonotype was seen many times. The chain couples TRBV7-2 to TRBJ1-1, with TRBD1 as a possible D gene (6 bases). CDR3 length: 15 residues. CDR1 is SGHTA and CDR2 is FQGNSA in the germline V gene. V gave up 1 base and J gave up 11 bases, with 20 bases separating them. The CDR3 protein is CASSLVTTQDTGAFF. The CDR3 DNA reads TGTGCCAGCAGCTTAGTCACGACACAGGACACAGGGGCTTTCTTT.

This clonotype was recorded at least ten times. CDR3 sequence reads: CASSLQRELRNEQFF. The DNA for the CDR3 is TGTGCCAGCAGCTTACAGCGGGAGTTGAGAAATGAGCAGTTCTTC. The chain recombines TRBV7-8 with TRBJ2-1; TRBD2 agrees at 8 bases. This CDR3 contains 15 residues. The trim removed 2 bases at V and 7 bases at J, leaving 7 bases unmatched. Germline assignment: CDR1 SGHVS and CDR2 FQNEAQ.

This clonotype was observed many times. The chain is built from TRBV7-2 and TRBJ1-5; D is unresolved. CDR1 is SGHTA, CDR2 FQGNSA, per germline. The V end lost 6 bases, the J end lost 4 bases, and 13 bases lay between the germline ends. The CDR3 has 14 residues. CDR3 region: CASSSTGRNQPQHF. The CDR3 DNA reads TGTGCCAGCAGTTCAACTGGGAGGAATCAGCCCCAGCATTTT.

There are a few counts of this clonotype. Written as DNA, the CDR3 is TGTGCCAGCCGAGGTGTCTCCTACGAGCAGTACTTC. Its translation is CASRGVSYEQYF. The rearrangement links TRBV27 to TRBJ2-7; D not resolved. With 8 bases removed from V and 0 bases from J, the gap between germline ends came to 8 bases. This CDR3 comprises 12 residues. From germline, CDR1 is MNHEY and CDR2 SMNVEV (reference sequence).

About this clonotype itself: A single base separates this from a much larger clone, so it may be a read error. The rearrangement uses TRBV7-2 and TRBJ2-2; TRBD2 aligns across 11 bases. This CDR3 has 16 residues. CDR1 is SGHTA, CDR2 FQGNSA, per germline. CDR3 DNA: TGTGCCAGCAGCTTTTCTAGCGGGGGGTCGGCCGGGGAGCCGTTTTTT. As protein: CASSFSSGGSAGEPFF.

The sample holds many counts of this clonotype. The chain joins TRBV12-3 or TRBV12-4 to TRBJ1-6; a possible D gene is TRBD1 (5 bases). V was pared by 0 bases and J by 9 bases, with 9 bases between. CDR3 length: 14 amino acids. In DNA form, the CDR3 reads TGTGCCAGCAGTTTAGCGCTGCAGGGTTCACCCCTCCACTTT. Protein sequence: CASSLALQGSPLHF.

J is TRBJ2-1 and V is TRBV7-8, with TRBD2 matching 8 bases. CDR1 is SGHVS and CDR2 is FQNEAQ in the germline V gene. The CDR3 is made up of 15 amino acids. Trimming at V came to 7 bases and at J to 5 bases, leaving 10 bases not matched to a gene. CDR3 DNA: TGTGCCAGCATAAGAGCGGGAGTCGGGAACAATGAGCAGTTCTTC. Translated, it gives CASIRAGVGNNEQFF.